This note documents a single TCR beta chain sequence. Its recognized antigen is unknown. No much larger clone exists at a distance of one base, and base qualities are not known. CDR1 and CDR2 are read off the germline V gene as SGHRS and YFSETQ. The CDR3 sequence holds 15 residues, the cysteine and phenylalanine included. Kept here is only the CDR3 DNA, which spans 45 bases and is read in frame from base 1. V is clipped by 0 bases and J by 3 bases, and the sequence between their germline boundaries is 9 bases long. The entry originates in a study of blood T cells in healthy people across ages (dated by TCRdb to about 2015). In the study overall: In model experiments, template switching captured roughly one uniquely barcoded TCR beta cDNA molecule for every two T cells. Using deep sequencing normalized with unique cDNA molecular identifiers, the study measured how TCR beta repertoire diversity changes with age. The donors were split into four age groups: young (average about 16 years), middle-aged (more than 35), aged (approximately 60) and long-lived (about 82). The study analyzed two additional independent replicas of 1 million unique cDNA reads from the same blood draw for two donors, one aged 18 to 30 and one aged 80 or older.

Results the study describes overall, beyond this receptor: Because the CMV infection status of the donors was unknown, age-related changes in expanded clonotypes may potentially have been confounded. Observed TCR beta diversity correlated strongly with the percentage of naive T cells measured by flow cytometry. Estimates of total diversity based on one million sequenced T cells were considered lower bounds and underestimates. As age increased, observed TCR beta diversity per million T cells dropped in a roughly linear way, and a significant reduction was already evident by age about 36. Conclusive comparison of naive and antigen-experienced compartments was prevented by the profiling of bulk unsorted PBMCs. Compared with the aged group, the long-lived group had more naive CD4+ T cells, fewer expanded clones and increased TCR diversity, a pattern suggesting age selection.

Library prep was done by 5' RACE. Sequenced using an Illumina HiSeq 2500. A second PCR of roughly 6 to 12 cycles was performed with a sample-barcoded 5' primer and a J-beta primer mix. A unique molecular identifier was introduced onto each TCR beta cDNA molecule by a template-switch 5' adaptor carrying 12 random nucleotides. Each sample yielded at least 2.5 million CDR3-containing paired-end reads. First-strand cDNA synthesis was performed from all RNA using the Mint cDNA synthesis kit, with priming by a TRBC-specific oligonucleotide. After uracil-DNA glycosylase treatment, a first 18-cycle PCR used universal primers M1SS and BC2_uni_R on all cDNA. On the study's bioinformatics: Each sample was normalized by randomly selecting 1 million high-quality reads, each carrying a distinct molecular identifier. Reads with shared molecular identifiers were discarded instead of being binned into consensus sequences. MiTCR, with a Q25 quality threshold and the strictest error-elimination algorithm, was used for CDR3 identification, clonotype clustering and error correction. A nonparametric unseen species model using Euler transformation provided a lower-bound estimate of total TCR beta diversity. In-frame beta chains were kept once TCRdb had trimmed the public reads at Q25 with fastp and called clones with MiXCR. Rows with a matching CDR3 protein are joined into one entry that keeps the most common DNA and genes. TCRdb assigned the V and J calls; the authors' analysis was not used. In this sample the table shows more than 650,000 distinct CDR3 sequences, roughly 25% of which occur a single time. The ten largest make up around 2.9% of the sample.

Systemically healthy Caucasian individuals from Russia, around 39 in total and aged about 6 to 90 years, were included as donors. Each donor gave around 9.5 milliliters of peripheral blood, collected into EDTA-treated Vacutainer tubes. Ficoll-Paque density-gradient centrifugation was used to isolate PBMCs, with at least 7 million per sample. Total RNA, at least 6 micrograms per sample, was extracted from PBMCs with Trizol reagent. For every donor, an aliquot of PBMCs went through flow cytometry to measure the percentages of naive CD45RAhigh/CD27high T cells. The data were also submitted as part of a second study, on T cells of mothers and their children. As that second paper reports: Donors were nine systemically healthy Caucasian individuals: three mothers and their six children. cDNA synthesis consumed the entire amount of extracted RNA, loaded at about 1.5 ug RNA in each 15 ul reaction. Sample barcodes and 2-4 random nucleotides were added via the M1S primer in the second PCR. Over 8 million TCR beta CDR3 reads came from each mother, compared with 2.5 million to 3.5 million reads from each child. Thymic selection similarly shapes TCR recombination output in related and unrelated pairs, with minor effect from inherited differences. Normalized repertoire overlap was always slightly but never significantly higher in related than unrelated mother-child pairs. No persistent microchimeric T cell clones were found, with a detection sensitivity of around 100 clones per million clonotypes. In the study, deep NGS was used to compare the TCR beta repertoires of mothers and children, and features distinguishing related mother-child pairs from unrelated individuals were sought. Mothers averaged about 37 +/- 4 years of age and children averaged approximately 11 +/- 4 years. After adapter ligation was performed with NEBNext reagents, the libraries were sequenced on an Illumina HiSeq 2000 with 100+100 nt paired-end reads. Mother and child libraries were prepared a month apart and sequenced in separate runs to prevent cross-contamination. For each donor, somewhere between roughly 450,000 and 2,100,000 distinct TCR beta clonotypes were identified. Naive TCR beta clonotypes were estimated from low-frequency clonotypes matched to each donor's FACS-determined naive share, without sorting.

The chain is encoded by TRBV5-1 joined to TRBJ1-4; the D gene cannot be named for sure. Sequencing input: blood. This clonotype originated in a boy aged 5-17 years in good health. The CDR3 in this case is CASSLVAGSNEKLFF. The nucleotide sequence is TGCGCCAGCAGCTTGGTAGCAGGCTCTAATGAAAAACTGTTTTTT.